This T cell receptor beta chain stems from a study of T-cell memory formation after mild COVID-19. The germline V gene has CDR1 SEHNR and CDR2 FQNEAQ (reference sequence). Between the trimmed V and J ends, which lost 3 bases and 6 bases, there was a span of 10 bases. The CDR3 consists of 13 residues. TCRdb re-called the 5' RACE reads with MiXCR, one entry per CDR3 protein. Among about 170,000 distinct CDR3 sequences, 13% were seen once, and the ten largest hold approximately 3.4%. Sequencing used PBMCs or a T cell subset sorted from them (not recorded which). The chain couples TRBV7-9 to TRBJ2-3; possibly TRBD1 or TRBD2 for D (7 bases each). The sequence derives from a young man who had mild COVID-19 (a few samples of this study predate the infection). Cell type and time point are not known. CDR3 amino acids: CASSFRGGDTQYF. CDR3 coding DNA: TGTGCCAGCAGCTTCAGGGGGGGCGATACGCAGTATTTT.